This T cell receptor (beta chain) originates from a study of T cells and Merkel cell carcinoma outcomes. Method: immunoSEQ multiplex PCR; TCRdb's copy keeps in-frame clones and lacks some. The sample holds about 15,000 clones, 80% to 90% seen once. CDR3 length: 11 residues. Germline CDR1 and CDR2: DFQATT and SNEGSKA (reference sequence). Trimming left V 5 bases short and J 7 bases short, with 12 bases between. Input material: tumor tissue from Merkel cell carcinoma. The chain joins TRBV20-1 to TRBJ2-7; D is uncertain. This TCR came from a human donor with Merkel cell carcinoma. The CDR3 is CSASASREQYF. CDR3 DNA sequence: TGCAGTGCTTCCGCTTCCCGGGAGCAGTACTTC.